The clone carrying this TCR beta chain was detected many times. Its cognate antigen is unknown. Stated time point: longitudinal time-point 1 (baseline). Volunteers at a blood bank in Maryland, USA, were the healthy controls. Unsorted libraries were prepared from 2 million PBMCs that had been stored at -80 C. With 10-nucleotide random UMIs, 5'RACE was used to make the cDNA. TCRdb re-called the 5' RACE reads through MiXCR, storing one row per CDR3 protein. The sample carries around 76,000 distinct CDR3 sequences, about 10% recorded once. This record belongs to a study of neurological immune-mediated disorders. This CDR3 is 14 amino acids long. Per germline, CDR1 MNHEY and CDR2 SMNVEV (reference sequence). J lost 9 bases, V lost 6 bases, and 11 bases had no gene match. Study conclusions and caveats: Because no CDR3 amino acid sequences were shared across subjects by expanded clones, private repertoires were suggested in all groups.

Sequencing was done on a sample of PBMCs. The sequence was collected from a man aged 25-45 years in good health. V gene TRBV27 combines with J gene TRBJ2-4, with 7 bases fitting TRBD2. CDR3 region: CASSSVGGGAIQYF. Here the CDR3 DNA reads TGTGCCAGCAGCTCAGTCGGGGGAGGGGCCATTCAGTACTTC.